Following are 18 T cell receptor beta chains from one sample sequenced in a study of blood T cell repertoires in COVID-19. Produced via immunoSEQ multiplex PCR; TCRdb's table is partial and in-frame only. The sample records 150,000 to 200,000 clones, roughly 79% being singletons. The sample taken for sequencing was peripheral blood. These receptors came from an elderly woman with acute or convalescent COVID-19.

The chain is built from TRBV19 and TRBJ1-1; D might be TRBD1 (5 bases). Per germline, CDR1 LNHDA and CDR2 SQIVND (reference sequence). The CDR3 extends over 16 amino acids. The V gene lost 1 base and the J gene lost 1 base, with 13 bases spanning the gap. The CDR3 DNA reads TGTGCCAGTAGTATAGTAGGAGGGAGGGGGAACACTGAAGCTTTCTTT. Residues: CASSIVGGRGNTEAFF.

The gene calls are TRBV4-3 and TRBJ2-5; D perhaps matches TRBD2 (7 bases). The germline CDR1 and CDR2 sequences are LGHNA and YSLEER. Trimming left V 4 bases short and J 5 bases short, with 17 bases between. The CDR3 is 15 residues long. The CDR3 sequence is CASSPEGEGRETQYF. The CDR3 DNA follows: TGCGCCAGCAGCCCAGAGGGGGAGGGGAGGGAGACCCAGTACTTC.

V gene TRBV20-1 combines with J gene TRBJ1-2; 9 bases map to TRBD1. Trimming took 6 bases from V and 6 from J; bases not matched to a gene: 2. CDR1 DFQATT and CDR2 SNEGSKA come from the germline V gene (reference sequence). The CDR3 is made up of 11 amino acids. In nucleotides, the CDR3 is TGCAGTGCAACAGGGGGCAATGGCTACACCTTC. Protein: CSATGGNGYTF.

In regard to this clone: This sample includes further DNA sequences coding for the same CDR3. The chain joins TRBV11-3 to TRBJ2-7, with D possibly TRBD2 on 6 matching bases. Trimming cost V 3 bases and J 0 bases, with 12 bases left between them. Germline values: CDR1 SGHNT, CDR2 YENEEA. The CDR3 sequence is 15 residues long. CDR3 loop: CASSLGSGSSYEQYF. The CDR3 DNA reads TGTGCCAGCAGCTTGGGTAGCGGAAGCTCCTACGAGCAGTACTTC.

This chain joins TRBV19 and TRBJ2-5; possibly TRBD2 for D (6 bases). The CDR3 consists of 15 residues. With 3 bases removed from V and 7 bases from J, the gap between germline ends came to 18 bases. In germline, CDR1 is LNHDA, CDR2 SQIVND (reference sequence). The CDR3 loop reads CASSISGLSGGTQYF. The DNA of the CDR3 is TGTGCCAGTAGTATTAGCGGTCTATCCGGGGGGACCCAGTACTTC.

A few counts support this clone. This chain joins TRBV5-1 and TRBJ2-1, with 14 positions matching TRBD2. V was pared by 2 bases and J by 5 bases, with 3 bases of the junction left unmatched. Germline V CDR1 and CDR2: SGHRS, YFSETQ. The CDR3 is 16 amino acids. CDR3 region: CASSLGLAGGHNEQFF. CDR3 sequence (DNA): TGCGCCAGCAGCTTAGGACTAGCGGGAGGCCACAATGAGCAGTTCTTC.

This chain connects TRBV6-2 or TRBV6-3 to TRBJ2-4, with D tentatively TRBD2 (6 bases). The CDR3 is 15 residues long. Trimming removed 2 bases from V and 3 bases from J, with 11 bases in between. From germline, CDR1 is MNHEY and CDR2 SVGEGT. CDR3 region: CASSYPEGGKNIQYF. DNA for the CDR3: TGTGCCAGCAGTTACCCGGAGGGCGGCAAAAACATTCAGTACTTC.

The chain recombines TRBV5-4 with TRBJ2-7; 9 bases match TRBD2. The V gene's germline CDR1 is SGHNT and CDR2 YYREEE (reference sequence). The CDR3 sequence is 14 residues long. Trimming removed 6 bases from V and 4 bases from J; junction bases left unmatched: 8. The CDR3 loop reads CASTYSGRSYEQYF. The CDR3, as DNA: TGTGCCAGCACTTATAGCGGGAGATCTTACGAGCAGTACTTC.

The rearrangement uses TRBV5-4 and TRBJ2-1, with TRBD2 identical over 7 bases. V shed 4 bases and J 1 base; nucleotides not matched to a gene: 5. The germline V gene has CDR1 SGHNT and CDR2 YYREEE (reference sequence). The CDR3 is made up of 15 amino acids. Here the CDR3 DNA reads TGTGCCAGCAGCGCAACTAGCGCGTCCTACAATGAGCAGTTCTTC. This encodes CASSATSASYNEQFF.

This chain connects TRBV5-1 to TRBJ1-5, with D unresolved. The CDR3 consists of 15 residues. Trimming removed 3 bases at V and 0 bases at J, with 10 bases between. The germline V gene encodes CDR1 SGHRS and CDR2 YFSETQ. The CDR3 sequence is CASSSGVGSNQPQHF. In nucleotides, the CDR3 is TGCGCCAGCAGCTCCGGGGTGGGTAGCAATCAGCCCCAGCATTTT.

This sequence joins TRBV7-9 and TRBJ2-1, with D uncertain. V was clipped by 7 bases and J by 7 bases, with 14 bases between them. The CDR3 covers 13 residues. Germline V gene lookup returns CDR1 SEHNR and CDR2 FQNEAQ (reference sequence). CDR3 bases: TGTGCCAGCACCATAAGCCCCCGAAATGAGCAGTTCTTC. Its translation: CASTISPRNEQFF.

A single count supports this clone. This rearrangement joins TRBV10-3 to TRBJ1-5; 8 bases map to TRBD1. J lost 7 bases, V lost 6 bases, and 8 bases had no gene match. Germline lookup yields CDR1 ENHRY and CDR2 SYGVKD. The CDR3 loop spans 14 amino acids. DNA for the CDR3: TGTGCCATCAGCACCGACAGGGGTGGCCAGCCCCAGCATTTT. This sequence encodes CAISTDRGGQPQHF.

This sequence joins TRBV25-1 and TRBJ1-4; D gene unclear. Trimming shortened V by 1 base and J by 4 bases, and 13 bases separated the two germline ends. Germline CDR1 MGHDK, CDR2 SYGVNS. This CDR3 is built from 16 residues. CDR3 residues: CASSESMGRFNEKLFF. Written as DNA, the CDR3 is TGTGCCAGCAGTGAATCAATGGGCAGGTTTAATGAAAAACTGTTTTTT.

The chain's CDR3 is CASSARQGAPYNEQFF. CDR3 nucleotide sequence: TGTGCCAGCAGCGCCCGACAGGGGGCCCCCTACAATGAGCAGTTCTTC. The rearrangement links TRBV9 to TRBJ2-1, with 10 bases fitting TRBD1. V was clipped by 3 bases and J by 2 bases; unmatched bases: 5. CDR3 length: 16 amino acids. Germline V gene lookup returns CDR1 SGDLS and CDR2 YYNGEE.

For this clone: Its ends do not fully match the called genes, so a read error is possible. The V gene is TRBV6-5, the J gene TRBJ1-3; D unclear. CDR3 length equals 15 residues. Germline V CDR1 and CDR2: MNHEY, SVGAGI. The CDR3, as DNA: TGTGCCACACCGGGCCTCGGGAACTCTGGGAACACCATATATTTT. This codes for CATPGLGNSGNTIYF.

The rearrangement links TRBV4-1 to TRBJ2-1; 10 bases are a match to TRBD2. The V gene end was trimmed by 0 bases and the J gene end by 8 bases; junction bases not matched to a gene: 22. This CDR3 has 21 amino acids. Germline V gene lookup returns CDR1 MGHRA and CDR2 YSYEKL. The CDR3 sequence is CASSQDPSYLLAGEEEDEQFF. The CDR3 DNA is TGCGCCAGCAGCCAAGATCCCTCCTACCTTCTAGCGGGAGAAGAAGAAGATGAGCAGTTCTTC.

This chain links TRBV4-1 with TRBJ1-5, with D tentatively TRBD1 (6 bases). Trimming left V 2 bases short and J 5 bases short, with 10 bases between. Germline CDR1 is MGHRA and CDR2 is YSYEKL. The CDR3 has 14 amino acids. Here the CDR3 DNA reads TGCGCCAGCAGCCAATTCAGGGGTGATCAGCCCCAGCATTTT. Translating it yields CASSQFRGDQPQHF.

The chain is built from TRBV6-2 or TRBV6-3 and TRBJ2-7, with TRBD1 identical over 7 bases. V lost 6 bases, J lost 2 bases, and 10 bases stayed unmatched. The CDR3 has 15 residues. Germline V gene lookup returns CDR1 MNHEY and CDR2 SVGEGT. DNA of the CDR3: TGTGCCAGCAGCCCCGGGACAGTTAAGGCCTACGAGCAGTACTTC. This translates into CASSPGTVKAYEQYF.